These 11 T cell receptor beta chains were all obtained from the same sample, sequenced in a study of T cell repertoires in cytomegalovirus infection. Their antigen targets remain unknown. Using its own MiXCR run on the reads, TCRdb lists one record per CDR3 protein. The sample holds 35,000 or so distinct CDR3 sequences, about 50% seen once. The sample consisted of CD8+ T cells from cultured PBMCs, taken from culture after CMV antigen stimulation. These receptors originate from a human donor in good health (CMV status not recorded). Some clones in this sample may be carry-over from other donors' samples.

The chain recombines TRBV11-2 with TRBJ1-1; weak D call: TRBD1 (5 bases). The ends were cut back, 2 bases at V and 4 bases at J, with 14 bases in the middle. Germline lookup yields CDR1 SGHAT and CDR2 FQNNGV. The CDR3 is 15 residues long. In nucleotides, the CDR3 is TGTGCCAGCAGCTTATGGACCAGGGCGGGCACTGAAGCTTTCTTT. Amino acids: CASSLWTRAGTEAFF.

V is TRBV6-1 and J is TRBJ2-1; TRBD1 matches 12 bases. Unmatched junction bases numbered 5, after V lost 2 bases and J lost 9 bases. This CDR3 contains 15 residues. CDR1 MNHNS and CDR2 SASEGT come from the germline V gene. CDR3 sequence (DNA): TGTGCCAGCAGTGAATGGGACAGGGGGCAGTTTGAGCAGTTCTTC. Its protein product is CASSEWDRGQFEQFF.

This chain connects TRBV7-3 to TRBJ2-2, with a tentative D call TRBD2 (5 bases). Germline V CDR1 and CDR2: SGHTA, FQGTGA. The CDR3 has 12 amino acids. V dropped 3 bases and J dropped 8 bases, with 7 bases sitting between them. Here the CDR3 reads CASSFWEGELFF. The CDR3 nucleotides are TGTGCCAGCAGCTTTTGGGAGGGGGAGCTGTTTTTT.

V and J are TRBV7-3 and TRBJ2-1; D might be TRBD2 (6 bases). V lost 5 bases and J lost 7, with 15 bases in between. Germline V gives CDR1 SGHTA, CDR2 FQGTGA. This CDR3 comprises 14 residues. CDR3 nucleotides: TGTGCCAGCAGCCACATTGGAGGGAGTAATGAGCAGTTCTTC. Translating it yields CASSHIGGSNEQFF.

The V and J genes are TRBV7-2 and TRBJ2-7, with no clear D. V was cut by 0 bases and J by 2 bases, with 8 bases left in between. CDR3 length equals 14 residues. Germline V gene data show CDR1 as SGHTA and CDR2 as FQGNSA. The chain's CDR3 is CASSLARRPYEQYF. In DNA, the CDR3 is TGTGCCAGCAGCTTAGCGCGGCGGCCCTACGAGCAGTACTTC.

The chain uses TRBV20-1 and TRBJ2-7; 14 bases match TRBD2. V lost 6 bases to trimming and J lost 5 bases; unmatched junction nucleotides: 6. Germline V CDR1 and CDR2: DFQATT, SNEGSKA (reference sequence). This CDR3 spans 14 amino acids. CDR3 bases: TGCAGTGCGAGACTAGCGGGAGGGCCTAACGAGCAGTACTTC. Its protein is CSARLAGGPNEQYF.

The chain employs TRBV7-9 and TRBJ1-4; the D gene is possibly TRBD1 (5 bases). With 1 base removed from V and 8 bases from J, the gap between germline ends came to 14 bases. The germline V gene encodes CDR1 SEHNR and CDR2 FQNEAQ (reference sequence). This CDR3 contains 15 residues. CDR3 protein: CASSLGLAGEEKLFF. CDR3 DNA sequence: TGTGCCAGCAGCTTAGGACTCGCGGGGGAAGAAAAACTGTTTTTT. The full variable domain, its missing parts supplied by reference TRBV7-9 and TRBJ1-4, is DTGVSQNPRHKITKRGQNVTFRCDPISEHNRLYWYRQTLGQGPEFLTYFQNEAQLEKSRLLSDRFSAERPKGSFSTLEIQRTEQGDSAMYLCASSLGLAGEEKLFFGSGTQLSVL.

The genes are TRBV4-1 and TRBJ1-5, with a tentative D call TRBD1 (5 bases). The CDR3 extends over 15 amino acids. V was trimmed by 1 base and J by 2 bases, leaving 9 bases between them. CDR1 is MGHRA and CDR2 is YSYEKL in the germline V gene. The CDR3 is CASSQGQGGNQPQHF. CDR3 sequence (DNA): TGCGCCAGCAGCCAAGGGCAGGGTGGCAATCAGCCCCAGCATTTT.

This clonotype appeared a few times. V is TRBV7-2 and J is TRBJ1-2, with unresolved D. Germline V CDR1 and CDR2: SGHTA, FQGNSA. With 3 bases removed from V and 6 bases from J, the gap between germline ends came to 5 bases. This CDR3 is 11 amino acids long. This CDR3 reads CASSLSDGYTF. The CDR3 DNA reads TGTGCCAGCAGCTTGTCAGATGGCTACACCTTC.

CDR3 nucleotide sequence: TGTGCCACCAGCACTCGTCGGGTCACTGAAGCTTTCTTT. It codes for CATSTRRVTEAFF. The chain is built from TRBV15 and TRBJ1-1; D unclear. Between the trimmed V and J ends, which lost 4 bases and 4 bases, there was a span of 10 bases. CDR3 length: 13 residues. CDR1 and CDR2 (germline): LNHNV, YYDKDF (reference sequence).

This chain joins TRBV7-2 and TRBJ1-1, with TRBD1 matching 8 bases. The CDR3 contains 13 residues. Per germline, CDR1 SGHTA and CDR2 FQGNSA. With 5 bases clipped from V and 8 bases from J, the junction kept 7 bases outside the gene matches. The CDR3 region is CASSPDRGQEAFF. The DNA for the CDR3 is TGTGCCAGCAGCCCAGACAGGGGCCAAGAAGCTTTCTTT.